This passage covers 19 T cell receptor beta chains from one sample sequenced in a study of post-analysis software for immune sequencing data. TCR beta cDNA libraries included unique molecular identifiers. TCRdb re-called the PCR reads through MiXCR, storing one row per CDR3 protein. This repertoire shows about 160,000 distinct CDR3 sequences, roughly 35% found once; its top ten account for 28%. Material: blood, obtained after autologous hematopoietic stem cell transplantation. These receptors all stem from a girl between 5 and 17 years old with multiple sclerosis.

This clonotype was seen only once. This chain uses TRBV11-2 with TRBJ2-2, with TRBD1 as a possible D gene (7 bases). Trimming removed 6 bases at V and 9 bases at J, with 32 bases between. The CDR3 runs 19 residues. Germline CDR1 SGHAT, CDR2 FQNNGV. The DNA of the CDR3 is TGTGCCAGCAGGATGACGGCACCGACCGAGTTGGAGGGGGCAAGGGAGCTGTTTTTT. It codes for CASRMTAPTELEGARELFF.

The chain couples TRBV27 to TRBJ2-7, with a tentative D call TRBD1 (6 bases). The CDR3 has 13 residues. Per germline, CDR1 MNHEY and CDR2 SMNVEV (reference sequence). Trimming left V 5 bases short and J 5 bases short, with 13 bases between. Written as DNA, the CDR3 is TGTGCCAGCAGTGACCTTGGGGGCGACGAGCAGTACTTC. This codes for CASSDLGGDEQYF.

Ten or more counts support this clonotype. This sequence joins TRBV7-2 and TRBJ2-3; 14 bases match TRBD2. Germline V lookup: CDR1 SGHTA, CDR2 FQGNSA. The CDR3 is 17 residues long. J was trimmed by 5 bases and V by 1 base; bases with no gene match: 5. The CDR3 DNA is TGTGCCAGCAGCTTAGAGGGACTAGCGGGAGCCCTAGATACGCAGTATTTT. It specifies CASSLEGLAGALDTQYF.

As DNA, the CDR3 is TGTGCCACCGGAAAAGCGGGAGAGACCCAGTACTTC. The encoded protein is CATGKAGETQYF. The rearrangement uses TRBV15 and TRBJ2-5; D perhaps matches TRBD2 (6 bases). This CDR3 region has 12 residues. Germline V CDR1 and CDR2: LNHNV, YYDKDF (reference sequence). V shed 8 bases and J shed 4 bases, with 11 bases lying between them.

The chain employs TRBV30 and TRBJ1-4; 9 bases fit TRBD1. Germline values: CDR1 GTSNPN, CDR2 SVGIG (reference sequence). Trimming took 6 bases from V and 6 from J; bases not matched to a gene: 2. This CDR3 has 12 amino acids. CDR3 amino acids: CACTGGYEKLFF. CDR3 nucleotides: TGTGCCTGCACAGGGGGCTATGAAAAACTGTTTTTT.

This clonotype was seen a handful of times. The CDR3 bases are TGCGCCAGCAGAGAAGGACTAGTTCCCTACAATGAGCAGTTCTTC. Translated: CASREGLVPYNEQFF. V usage is TRBV4-3 and J usage is TRBJ2-1; TRBD2 matches at 7 bases. Germline V CDR1 and CDR2: LGHNA, YSLEER. The CDR3 is 15 residues long. V gave up 6 bases and J gave up 2 bases; unmatched junction bases: 7.

This clonotype was counted between two and nine times. The chain joins TRBV7-9 to TRBJ2-1, with D possibly matching TRBD2 (6 bases). V lost 5 bases to trimming and J lost 10 bases, with 15 bases between them. Germline V lookup: CDR1 SEHNR, CDR2 FQNEAQ (reference sequence). This CDR3 region has 13 residues. The CDR3 coding sequence is TGTGCCAGCAGCCCCGGGACTTCGGGAGAGCAGTTCTTC. It translates to CASSPGTSGEQFF.

The J gene is TRBJ2-1, the V gene TRBV13; 8 positions match TRBD2. The CDR3 runs 15 residues. Germline trimming cut 5 bases from V and 0 bases from J; bases unmatched to any gene: 3. The germline V gene has CDR1 PRHDT and CDR2 FYEKMQ (reference sequence). The CDR3 DNA is TGTGCCAGCAGCCCACTAGCGGACTCCTACAATGAGCAGTTCTTC. Protein: CASSPLADSYNEQFF.

This clonotype was detected a few times. The rearrangement uses TRBV27 and TRBJ2-7; 10 nucleotides align to TRBD2. Germline lookup yields CDR1 MNHEY and CDR2 SMNVEV (reference sequence). Unmatched junction bases numbered 4, after V lost 5 bases and J lost 3 bases. This CDR3 spans 14 amino acids. CDR3 protein: CASSAGLAVYEQYF. The CDR3 nucleotides read TGTGCCAGCAGTGCAGGACTAGCGGTCTACGAGCAGTACTTC.

The CDR3 loop reads CASSASGTDYNEQFF. For the CDR3, the DNA is TGTGCCAGCAGCGCCTCCGGGACGGATTACAATGAGCAGTTCTTC. The gene calls are TRBV9 and TRBJ2-1; D possibly uses TRBD1 or TRBD2 (5 bases each). Trimming cost V 3 bases and J 4 bases, with 14 bases left between them. CDR1 is SGDLS, CDR2 YYNGEE, per germline. The CDR3 length is 15 residues.

This clonotype was seen a handful of times. This rearrangement joins TRBV3-1 to TRBJ2-7; no firm D call. Germline loops: CDR1 LGHDT, CDR2 YNNKEL (reference sequence). The CDR3 is 14 amino acids. The V and J ends lost 3 bases and 2 bases respectively, with 11 bases between them. The CDR3 nucleotides read TGTGCCAGCAGCCAGGGCCGAGAGGCCTACGAGCAGTACTTC. Its translation: CASSQGREAYEQYF.

The chain links TRBV28 to TRBJ1-5; TRBD1 aligns across 7 bases. Germline V gene lookup returns CDR1 MDHEN and CDR2 SYDVKM. V dropped 10 bases and J dropped 7; count of bases not matched to a gene: 13. The CDR3 contains 14 residues. This CDR3 is CATYLQGVGQPQHF. The CDR3 nucleotides read TGTGCCACCTACCTTCAGGGGGTAGGGCAGCCCCAGCATTTT.

This chain uses TRBV25-1 with TRBJ2-1; 11 bases fit TRBD2. With V trimmed by 4 bases and J by 0 bases, 2 bases remained unmatched. The CDR3 runs 16 residues. The germline V gene encodes CDR1 MGHDK and CDR2 SYGVNS. CDR3 bases: TGTGCCAGCAGTGCCCTAGCGGGAGGCTCCTACAATGAGCAGTTCTTC. Translation gives CASSALAGGSYNEQFF.

V usage is TRBV6-5 and J usage is TRBJ2-1, with 9 bases aligning to TRBD2. The CDR3 loop spans 16 amino acids. Germline assignment: CDR1 MNHEY and CDR2 SVGAGI. J lost 8 bases, V lost 5 bases, and 13 bases had no gene match. CDR3 loop: CASSPPGSGRPHEQFF. Written as DNA, the CDR3 is TGTGCCAGCAGTCCCCCCGGCAGCGGGAGGCCCCATGAGCAGTTCTTC.

The chain links TRBV20-1 to TRBJ1-2, with D maybe TRBD1 (6 bases). Trimming stripped 3 bases from V and 0 bases from J, with 11 bases between. The CDR3 runs 14 residues. The germline V gene encodes CDR1 DFQATT and CDR2 SNEGSKA (reference sequence). The CDR3 nucleotides are TGCAGTGCTAGGACAGGCCACACTAACTATGGCTACACCTTC. This encodes CSARTGHTNYGYTF.

This clonotype was detected only a few times. The rearrangement joins TRBV7-9 to TRBJ2-1; D is unresolved. The CDR3 runs to 15 residues. Trimming took off 2 bases at V and 3 bases at J, with 11 bases between the two ends. Germline V gives CDR1 SEHNR, CDR2 FQNEAQ (reference sequence). CDR3 bases: TGTGCCAGCAGCTTACGCAAGGACGGCTACAATGAGCAGTTCTTC. It encodes CASSLRKDGYNEQFF.

The genes are TRBV24-1 and TRBJ2-4, with D possibly matching TRBD2 (6 bases). This CDR3 has 12 amino acids. Germline assignment: CDR1 KGHDR and CDR2 SFDVKD. Trimming cost V 9 bases and J 13 bases, with 18 bases left between them. CDR3 DNA: TGTGCCACCGGGACTTACGACAATGAGCAGTACTTC. This gives the protein CATGTYDNEQYF.

For this clonotype: Sequence at one end of the junction differs from germline and may be a read error. The rearrangement links TRBV7-7 to TRBJ2-1; D unclear. CDR1 is SSHAT, CDR2 FNYEAQ, per germline (reference sequence). The CDR3 has 13 amino acids. CDR3 protein: CASSLRLGNEQFF. The CDR3 bases are TGTGCTAGCAGCTTACGGTTAGGGAATGAGCAGTTCTTC.

The chain joins TRBV6-1 to TRBJ2-1, with TRBD2 identical over 10 bases. CDR1 MNHNS and CDR2 SASEGT come from the germline V gene. The CDR3 loop spans 15 amino acids. V gave up 0 bases and J gave up 4 bases; unmatched junction bases: 0. CDR3 region: CASSEAAGGYNEQFF. The CDR3 region has the DNA TGTGCCAGCAGTGAAGCAGCGGGAGGGTACAATGAGCAGTTCTTC.